Listed below are T cell receptor beta chains from one sample, sequenced in a study of cytomegalovirus exposure and HLA in healthy donors. The assay was immunoSEQ multiplex PCR, and TCRdb's table has in-frame clones only and misses some. Here the sample spans about 82,000 clones, roughly 80% being singletons. Sequencing used PBMCs. These receptor sequences come from a human donor in good health. Each CDR3 is given without its conserved first and last residue. Rows give clone size only sometimes, using once, few, many, or a class for an expanded clone.

j_call clone_size v_call cdr3_aa
TRBJ1-1 few TRBV5-5 ASSSQGHTEAF
TRBJ1-3 NA TRBV9 ASSGLSGSGNTIY
TRBJ2-1 NA TRBV5-6 ASSLDSYNEQF
TRBJ1-3 NA TRBV5-1 ASSLSGGRNTIY
TRBJ2-2 NA TRBV7-9 ASTLALSAGRRTGELF
TRBJ2-3 once TRBV10-2 ASTPTSGVADTQY
TRBJ1-5 NA TRBV6-1 ASSGGTGYQPQH
TRBJ2-5 NA TRBV4-3 ASSQNLQGAGETQY
TRBJ2-7 NA TRBV19 ASSNPGQGTHEQY
TRBJ2-1 few TRBV5-6 ASRPGTSGGGYNEQF
TRBJ1-4 NA TRBV4-1 ASSQGQGRIVEKLF
TRBJ2-7 NA TRBV19 ASSQRDSTYEQY
TRBJ2-5 NA TRBV11-2 ASSLVTAGETQY
TRBJ2-7 NA TRBV5-1 ASSVTTGTSREQY
TRBJ2-1 NA TRBV18 ASSPVARNEQF
TRBJ2-2 NA TRBV4-3 ASSQYSGTGGTGELF
TRBJ2-7 NA TRBV5-6 ASSSQGNYEQY
TRBJ1-2 once TRBV2 ASSEMGLSNYGYT
TRBJ2-1 NA TRBV5-8 ASSSDRDFFNEQF
TRBJ1-5 NA TRBV5-5 ASSHGTANNQPQH
TRBJ1-2 once TRBV4-1 ASSRGGLVREAYGYT
TRBJ2-5 once TRBV7-7 ASSPTRGGETQY
TRBJ2-7 few TRBV6-5 ASSISGTYEQY
TRBJ2-5 NA TRBV4-1 ASSQVGPGTAQETQY
TRBJ1-6 NA TRBV15 ATSRDSRGNSPLH
TRBJ1-6 NA TRBV5-6 ASSLGAQGNSPLH
TRBJ1-2 NA TRBV6-5 ASNPISARGQGYT
TRBJ1-2 NA TRBV28 ASSFTPTHTNYGYT
TRBJ1-2 NA TRBV6-5 ASSRTGDYGYT
TRBJ2-1 NA TRBV14 ASRDTGGRSEQF
TRBJ2-1 once TRBV18 ASFPFQQYNEQF
TRBJ2-7 once TRBV6-5 ASSLDRGPYEQY
TRBJ2-2 NA TRBV5-1 ASSLRDRELF
TRBJ1-4 NA TRBV2 ASSEGTGLATNEKLF
TRBJ2-5 few TRBV7-9 ASSGTVYGTQY
TRBJ1-2 few TRBV5-6 ASSLLTGLRSNYGYT
TRBJ1-6 NA TRBV9 ASSLDMSYNSPLH
TRBJ2-5 NA TRBV7-9 ASSPRDPGETQY
TRBJ1-1 NA TRBV29-1 SVEDRGGWTEAF
TRBJ2-4 NA TRBV29-1 SGSIAKNIQY
TRBJ1-6 once TRBV9 ASSQRQGANSPLH
TRBJ2-7 NA TRBV15 ATSFSGGSYEQY
TRBJ2-2 NA TRBV13 ASSLDAGGELF
TRBJ2-1 NA TRBV20-1 SVARNEQF
TRBJ1-2 NA TRBV6-6 ASSYSWTGDGYT
TRBJ1-1 NA TRBV7-2 ASSYTGGLRTEAF
TRBJ1-2 NA TRBV6-5 ASYGGDGYP
TRBJ1-1 NA TRBV5-1 ASSSGTVSTEAF
TRBJ2-7 NA TRBV4-1 ASSQFPGQGYEQY
TRBJ1-2 NA TRBV2 ASSPDRSGYT
TRBJ1-5 few TRBV6-1 ASSVLDQPQH
TRBJ2-7 NA TRBV6-6 ASTPEGYEQY
TRBJ1-4 NA TRBV7-2 ASSSGQAYEKLF
TRBJ1-2 once TRBV9 ASSVVGTGTYGYT
TRBJ2-1 NA TRBV7-7 ASSLGGGEQF